What follows are 25 T cell receptor beta chains derived from one specimen sequenced in a study of T cell responses to AZD1222 COVID-19 vaccine. Profiling relied on immunoSEQ multiplex PCR, and the TCRdb table lists in-frame clones only, not all of them. The data contain over 75,000 clones, approximately 92% of them singletons. This material consisted of peripheral blood, taken 28 days after the second AZD1222 dose. Every receptor here comes from an adult who received the AZD1222 COVID-19 vaccine.

The rearrangement joins TRBV12-5 to TRBJ2-7; the match to TRBD2 covers 8 bases. The CDR3 extends over 15 amino acids. With V trimmed by 2 bases and J by 1 base, 4 bases remained unmatched. Germline V gene lookup returns CDR1 LGHNT and CDR2 FRNRAP. The CDR3 loop is CASGLIERESYEQYF. The CDR3 DNA reads as TGTGCTAGTGGTTTGATCGAGCGGGAGTCCTACGAGCAGTACTTC.

The rearrangement links TRBV19 to TRBJ1-2; tentative D call: TRBD1 (6 bases). The CDR3 sequence is 17 residues long. Germline V CDR1 and CDR2: LNHDA, SQIVND (reference sequence). V dropped 7 bases and J dropped 9 bases, with 30 bases sitting between them. The CDR3 spells CASTNHEAGAQTRSYTF. Here the CDR3 DNA reads TGTGCCAGTACCAACCACGAAGCGGGGGCTCAAACTAGGAGCTACACCTTC.

V gene TRBV9 combines with J gene TRBJ1-6; 7 bases are a match to TRBD1. The V gene's germline CDR1 is SGDLS and CDR2 YYNGEE. Trimming removed 4 bases from V and 4 bases from J; junction bases left unmatched: 2. The CDR3 runs to 14 residues. For the CDR3, the DNA is TGTGCCAGCAGCCCGGGACAGTATAATTCACCCCTCCACTTT. Translated: CASSPGQYNSPLHF. Variable domain in full (rest from reference TRBV9 and TRBJ1-6): DSGVTQTPKHLITATGQRVTLRCSPRSGDLSVYWYQQSLDQGLQFLIQYYNGEERAKGNILERFSAQQFPDLHSELNLSSLELGDSALYFCASSPGQYNSPLHFGNGTRLTVT.

This sequence joins TRBV7-6 and TRBJ1-5, with 7 bases fitting TRBD1. Trimming removed 1 base from V and 3 bases from J; junction bases left unmatched: 3. The germline gives CDR1 SGHVS, CDR2 FNYEAQ. The CDR3 consists of 15 residues. The CDR3 DNA follows: TGTGCCAGCAGCTTAGGACAGGGTTACAATCAGCCCCAGCATTTT. Translating gives CASSLGQGYNQPQHF.

The chain has TRBV3-1 (or the pseudogene TRBV3-2) and TRBJ1-2; D is uncertain. Per germline, CDR1 LGHDT and CDR2 YNNKEL (reference sequence). This CDR3 has 15 amino acids. With 1 base removed from V and 4 bases from J, the gap between germline ends came to 13 bases. The CDR3 region has the DNA TGTGCCAGCAGCCAAGCGGACGGCTCTGTCTATGGCTACACCTTC. Its translation: CASSQADGSVYGYTF.

The J gene is TRBJ1-2, the V gene TRBV2; TRBD1 might be the D (5 bases). The germline CDR1 and CDR2 sequences are SNHLY and FYNNEI. V lost 4 bases and J 7 bases, leaving 10 bases between the germline ends. The CDR3 loop spans 12 amino acids. The CDR3 loop reads CASSGTGAGYTF. The CDR3 DNA sequence: TGTGCCAGCAGTGGCACCGGGGCTGGCTACACCTTC.

The gene calls are TRBV15 and TRBJ1-5; D is possibly TRBD1 (6 bases). Germline V gene data show CDR1 as LNHNV and CDR2 as YYDKDF (reference sequence). Trimming took 0 bases from V and 1 from J, leaving 10 bases between them. The CDR3 length is 16 residues. The CDR3 spells CATSRDNRESNQPQHF. The CDR3 nucleotides are TGTGCCACCAGCAGAGATAACAGGGAGAGCAATCAGCCCCAGCATTTT.

The chain has TRBV11-1 and TRBJ2-1; D unclear. CDR3 length: 13 residues. The germline V gene encodes CDR1 SGHAT and CDR2 FQDESV (reference sequence). Trimming shortened V by 5 bases and J by 7 bases, and 12 bases separated the two germline ends. The CDR3 DNA follows: TGTGCCAGCAGCCTCGCGCGGTATAATGAGCAGTTCTTC. It specifies CASSLARYNEQFF.

The chain has TRBV29-1 and TRBJ1-3; no firm D call. V was pared by 5 bases and J by 0 bases, with 11 bases between. The CDR3 loop spans 14 amino acids. Germline CDR1 and CDR2: SQVTM and ANQGSEA. CDR3 bases: TGCAGCGTTTCAGAGAGTACCTCTGGAAACACCATATATTTT. This codes for CSVSESTSGNTIYF.

V is TRBV2 and J is TRBJ1-4; 9 bases line up with TRBD1. Per the germline V gene, CDR1 is SNHLY and CDR2 is FYNNEI. The CDR3 consists of 12 residues. J lost 6 bases, V lost 8 bases, and 1 base had no gene match. In DNA form, the CDR3 reads TGTGCCAGCCGGGACAGGGATGAAAAACTGTTTTTT. Protein product: CASRDRDEKLFF.

The chain combines TRBV7-2 with TRBJ2-1; 8 bases line up with TRBD1. The CDR3 consists of 16 residues. The germline V gene encodes CDR1 SGHTA and CDR2 FQGNSA. V shed 1 base, J shed 4 bases, and the junction held 6 bases outside the gene matches. The chain's CDR3 is CASSLDGTGTYNEQFF. The CDR3 region has the DNA TGTGCCAGCAGCTTAGACGGGACAGGTACTTACAATGAGCAGTTCTTC.

The chain is built from TRBV12-3 or TRBV12-4 and TRBJ2-1, with D possibly matching TRBD1 (6 bases). This CDR3 contains 12 residues. V was trimmed by 4 bases and J by 15 bases, leaving 16 bases between them. CDR3 protein: CASSSPGHRRFF. In DNA, the CDR3 is TGTGCCAGCAGTTCGCCGGGACATCGACGGTTCTTC.

V usage is TRBV21-1 and J usage is TRBJ1-3. TRBV21-1 is labeled a pseudogene. This CDR3 region has 16 residues. The CDR3 DNA is TGTGCCAGCAGCAAAGGCGGCAGGAACTCTGGAAACACCATATATTTT. Amino acid sequence: CASSKGGRNSGNTIYF.

The genes are TRBV6-5 and TRBJ1-1, with D unresolved. V lost 1 base and J lost 0, with 6 bases in between. The germline V gene has CDR1 MNHEY and CDR2 SVGAGI. The CDR3 totals 14 residues. CDR3 protein: CASSYYSLNTEAFF. CDR3 in DNA: TGTGCCAGCAGTTACTACTCCCTGAACACTGAAGCTTTCTTT.

The V call is TRBV2, the J call TRBJ1-1; D is uncertain. Germline CDR1 reads SNHLY; CDR2 reads FYNNEI. The CDR3 spans 13 residues. With 6 bases removed from V and 3 bases from J, the gap between germline ends came to 11 bases. The CDR3 region has the DNA TGTGCCAGCAGGCGCAGCGGATACACTGAAGCTTTCTTT. Translation gives CASRRSGYTEAFF. Looking up the rest from reference TRBV2 and TRBJ1-1 gives the full variable domain: EPEVTQTPSHQVTQMGQEVILRCVPISNHLYFYWYRQILGQKVEFLVSFYNNEISEKSEIFDDQFSVERPDGSNFTLKIRSTKLEDSAMYFCASRRSGYTEAFFGQGTRLTVV.

The J gene is TRBJ2-1, the V gene TRBV9; 8 nucleotides align to TRBD2. After removal of 4 bases from V and 2 bases from J, the junction contained 5 bases not matched to a gene. Germline assignment: CDR1 SGDLS and CDR2 YYNGEE. CDR3 length equals 15 residues. The CDR3 DNA reads TGTGCCAGCAGCATAGCGGGGAGCACCTACAATGAGCAGTTCTTC. Amino acid sequence: CASSIAGSTYNEQFF.

The chain combines TRBV11-3 with TRBJ2-2, with D uncertain. The V gene lost 2 bases and the J gene lost 0 bases, with 4 bases spanning the gap. The CDR3 covers 14 residues. Looked up from germline, CDR1 is SGHNT and CDR2 is YENEEA. CDR3 sequence reads: CASSLLANTGELFF. DNA of the CDR3: TGTGCCAGCAGCTTACTAGCGAACACCGGGGAGCTGTTTTTT.

The chain recombines TRBV6-5 with TRBJ1-6; D remains unclear. Trimming stripped 6 bases from V and 13 bases from J, with 13 bases between. The CDR3 has 12 residues. CDR1 and CDR2 (germline): MNHEY, SVGAGI. In DNA, the CDR3 is TGTGCCAGCAGCAAATACGGATCTCCCCTCCACTTT. Its translation is CASSKYGSPLHF.

This chain uses TRBV6-5 with TRBJ1-4; D remains ambiguous. V was trimmed by 6 bases and J by 1 base, leaving 12 bases between them. The CDR3 extends over 15 amino acids. Germline V lookup: CDR1 MNHEY, CDR2 SVGAGI. CDR3: CASSPGWGTNEKLFF. The DNA for the CDR3 is TGTGCCAGCAGCCCCGGGTGGGGAACTAATGAAAAACTGTTTTTT.

The chain combines TRBV19 with TRBJ1-1, with D perhaps matching TRBD1 (6 bases). Germline assignment: CDR1 LNHDA and CDR2 SQIVND (reference sequence). With 5 bases removed from V and 3 bases from J, the gap between germline ends came to 13 bases. This CDR3 contains 14 residues. CDR3 amino acids: CASSVGQSDTEAFF. The CDR3 DNA reads as TGTGCCAGTAGTGTCGGACAGTCGGACACTGAAGCTTTCTTT.

The chain employs TRBV12-5 and TRBJ1-1; TRBD1 is a possible D gene (6 bases). Germline CDR1 LGHNT, CDR2 FRNRAP. This CDR3 comprises 13 residues. Trimming left V 7 bases short and J 3 bases short, with 12 bases between. CDR3: CASERTEYTEAFF. The CDR3 bases are TGTGCTAGTGAAAGGACAGAATACACTGAAGCTTTCTTT. Complete variable domain (other parts from reference TRBV12-5 and TRBJ1-1): DARVTQTPRHKVTEMGQEVTMRCQPILGHNTVFWYRQTMMQGLELLAYFRNRAPLDDSGMPKDRFSAEMPDATLATLKIQPSEPRDSAVYFCASERTEYTEAFFGQGTRLTVV.

This clone appeared once. The chain has TRBV19 and TRBJ1-5; perhaps TRBD1 as D (5 bases). This CDR3 is built from 14 residues. Deletions cut 3 bases from V and 2 bases from J, with 8 bases between. Germline loops: CDR1 LNHDA, CDR2 SQIVND (reference sequence). The CDR3 protein is CASSIARGNQPQHF. DNA of the CDR3: TGTGCCAGTAGTATCGCCAGGGGCAATCAGCCCCAGCATTTT.

The chain links TRBV7-2 to TRBJ1-2, with D hard to call. Germline V gene lookup returns CDR1 SGHTA and CDR2 FQGNSA. The germline V and J ends were trimmed by 5 bases and 3 bases, with 10 bases remaining between them. This CDR3 has 13 residues. The CDR3 reads CASSPGYDYGYTF. DNA for the CDR3: TGTGCCAGCAGCCCCGGTTACGACTATGGCTACACCTTC.

The rearrangement uses TRBV18 and TRBJ1-2, with 7 nucleotides matching TRBD1. Germline V lookup: CDR1 KGHSH, CDR2 LQKENI. The CDR3 has 15 amino acids. V lost 0 bases, J lost 5 bases, and 6 bases stayed unmatched. CDR3 amino acids: CASSPPGQPTYGYTF. The CDR3 DNA reads as TGTGCCAGCTCACCACCGGGACAGCCAACGTATGGCTACACCTTC.

This chain connects TRBV7-6 to TRBJ2-2; D might be TRBD1 or TRBD2, each matching 5 bases. V gave up 6 bases and J gave up 6 bases, with 11 bases separating them. CDR1 and CDR2 from the germline V gene are SGHVS and FNYEAQ. The CDR3 runs to 13 residues. The CDR3 DNA reads as TGTGCCAGCAGTAGAAGGGGACCCGGGGAGCTGTTTTTT. Residues: CASSRRGPGELFF. The full variable domain, in which reference TRBV7-6 and TRBJ2-2 provide the parts outside the CDR3, is GAGVSQSPRYKVTKRGQDVALRCDPISGHVSLYWYRQALGQGPEFLTYFNYEAQQDKSGLPNDRFSAERPEGSISTLTIQRTEQRDSAMYRCASSRRGPGELFFGEGSRLTVL.